The sequence of this TCR beta chain was determined in a study of cytomegalovirus exposure and HLA in healthy donors. Study-level results: V segments that were indistinguishable, TRBV6-2 and TRBV6-3 among them, were omitted from analysis.

As for this clone: Its target is not known.

Unrecorded immune exposures were likely, despite nominal health at sampling. PCR used 60 Vbeta primers and 13 Jbeta primers. TCRdb's table, derived via immunoSEQ multiplex PCR, lists solely in-frame clones and lacks some. The sample contains around 61,000 clones, around 62% of which appear only once. This CDR3 is built from 15 residues. The germline V gene encodes CDR1 SGHNT and CDR2 YYREEE (reference sequence). Trimming left V 1 base short and J 0 bases short, with 10 bases between. The receptor was isolated from a man between 35 and 55 years old in good health and CMV-seropositive. The V and J genes are TRBV5-4 and TRBJ1-1; no clear D gene. Specimen: PBMCs. The CDR3 coding sequence is TGTGCCAGCAGCTTGATGTGGGCCCTGAACACTGAAGCTTTCTTT. Its protein is CASSLMWALNTEAFF.